These T cell receptor beta chains were read from a single sample in a study of control samples from healthy donors and cancer patients. Measured with immunoSEQ multiplex PCR; TCRdb has only the in-frame clones, and not every one. Counted here are about 120,000 clones, about 95% occurring once; the ten biggest clones make up 3.6%. The specimen was blood. The receptors stem from a man aged 25 to 40 in good health. CDR3s include the opening cysteine and the closing phenylalanine or tryptophan. The D gene is left open where the match is weak. Where a row states a size, it is once, few, many or the class of an expanded clone; other rows omit it.

d_call: NA; clone_size: NA; j_call: TRBJ1-5; v_call: TRBV5-8; cdr3_aa: CASSLGRRTQPQHF; cdr3_nt: TGTGCCAGCAGCTTGGGCCGGCGAACTCAGCCCCAGCATTTT
d_call: NA; clone_size: NA; j_call: TRBJ1-3; v_call: TRBV6-6; cdr3_aa: CASSPLGGSSGNTIYF; cdr3_nt: TGTGCCAGCAGCCCACTTGGCGGGAGCTCTGGAAACACCATATATTTT
d_call: NA; clone_size: NA; j_call: TRBJ1-6; v_call: TRBV20-1; cdr3_aa: CSASKQGSSPLHF; cdr3_nt: TGCAGTGCTAGTAAACAGGGTAGTTCACCCCTCCACTTT
d_call: NA; clone_size: NA; j_call: TRBJ1-1; v_call: TRBV19; cdr3_aa: CASTAGDPTEAFF; cdr3_nt: TGTGCCAGTACCGCTGGGGACCCCACTGAAGCTTTCTTT
d_call: TRBD2; clone_size: NA; j_call: TRBJ2-1; v_call: TRBV13; cdr3_aa: CASSYGLAGYNEQFF; cdr3_nt: TGTGCCAGCAGCTATGGACTAGCGGGGTACAATGAGCAGTTCTTC
d_call: NA; clone_size: NA; j_call: TRBJ2-7; v_call: TRBV6-1; cdr3_aa: CASSEPGQGSSYEQYF; cdr3_nt: TGTGCCAGCAGTGAACCGGGCCAGGGGTCCTCCTACGAGCAGTACTTC
d_call: TRBD2; clone_size: once; j_call: TRBJ2-2; v_call: TRBV7-9; cdr3_aa: CASGGLAGGAGAGELFF; cdr3_nt: TGTGCCAGCGGCGGACTAGCGGGGGGGGCCGGCGCCGGGGAGCTGTTTTTT
d_call: NA; clone_size: NA; j_call: TRBJ2-7; v_call: TRBV4-1; cdr3_aa: CASSQDWAGSSYEQYF; cdr3_nt: TGCGCCAGCAGCCAAGATTGGGCAGGGAGCTCCTACGAGCAGTACTTC
d_call: TRBD1; clone_size: NA; j_call: TRBJ1-1; v_call: TRBV12-5; cdr3_aa: CASGSSRGGGGEAFF; cdr3_nt: TGTGCTAGTGGTTCCAGCCGGGGGGGAGGGGGCGAAGCTTTCTTT
d_call: TRBD2; clone_size: NA; j_call: TRBJ2-3; v_call: TRBV9; cdr3_aa: CASSGEGSGGPGDTQYF; cdr3_nt: TGTGCCAGCAGCGGAGAGGGTAGCGGGGGTCCGGGAGATACGCAGTATTTT
d_call: NA; clone_size: NA; j_call: TRBJ2-7; v_call: TRBV28; cdr3_aa: CASSLDRPVEQYF; cdr3_nt: TGTGCCAGCAGTTTAGACAGGCCAGTAGAGCAGTACTTC
d_call: NA; clone_size: NA; j_call: TRBJ1-6; v_call: TRBV11-2; cdr3_aa: CASSLDLGQINSPLHF; cdr3_nt: TGTGCCAGCAGCTTAGATCTCGGGCAGATTAATTCACCCCTCCACTTT
d_call: NA; clone_size: NA; j_call: TRBJ1-4; v_call: TRBV2; cdr3_aa: CASRFVGGDEKLFF; cdr3_nt: TGTGCCAGCAGATTCGTTGGGGGGGATGAAAAACTGTTTTTT
d_call: NA; clone_size: NA; j_call: TRBJ2-1; v_call: TRBV14; cdr3_aa: CASRHEGYEQFF; cdr3_nt: TGTGCCAGCAGACATGAGGGTTACGAGCAGTTCTTC
d_call: NA; clone_size: NA; j_call: TRBJ2-5; v_call: TRBV7-9; cdr3_aa: CASRPGLASETQYF; cdr3_nt: TGTGCCAGCAGACCGGGCCTAGCTAGCGAGACCCAGTACTTC
d_call: TRBD1; clone_size: NA; j_call: TRBJ1-1; v_call: TRBV7-9; cdr3_aa: CASSPDRFLTEAFF; cdr3_nt: TGTGCCAGCAGCCCGGACAGGTTCCTCACTGAAGCTTTCTTT
d_call: NA; clone_size: NA; j_call: TRBJ1-4; v_call: TRBV15; cdr3_aa: CATPAADNEKLFF; cdr3_nt: TGTGCCACCCCCGCGGCCGATAATGAAAAACTGTTTTTT
d_call: TRBD2; clone_size: once; j_call: TRBJ2-1; v_call: TRBV7-6; cdr3_aa: CASSPLRFGGAYNEQFF; cdr3_nt: TGTGCCAGCAGCCCCCTACGTTTCGGGGGGGCGTACAATGAGCAGTTCTTC
d_call: TRBD1; clone_size: once; j_call: TRBJ1-5; v_call: TRBV29-1; cdr3_aa: CSVEFEGGGQPQHF; cdr3_nt: TGCAGCGTTGAATTCGAAGGGGGCGGTCAGCCCCAGCATTTT
d_call: NA; clone_size: NA; j_call: TRBJ1-6; v_call: TRBV3-1/TRBV3-2; cdr3_aa: CASSQDFGGSGNSPLHF; cdr3_nt: TGTGCCAGCAGCCAAGATTTTGGGGGCTCCGGGAATTCACCCCTCCACTTT
d_call: NA; clone_size: NA; j_call: TRBJ2-5; v_call: TRBV7-9; cdr3_aa: CASIKGLTEYQETQYF; cdr3_nt: TGTGCCAGCATTAAGGGGCTCACTGAATACCAAGAGACCCAGTACTTC
d_call: NA; clone_size: few; j_call: TRBJ2-7; v_call: TRBV2; cdr3_aa: CASSDAKGTYEQYF; cdr3_nt: TGTGCCAGCAGTGACGCGAAGGGAACCTACGAGCAGTACTTC
d_call: NA; clone_size: NA; j_call: TRBJ1-5; v_call: TRBV3-1/TRBV3-2; cdr3_aa: CASSQATGTFTQPQHF; cdr3_nt: TGTGCCAGCAGCCAAGCGACCGGGACATTCACTCAGCCCCAGCATTTT
d_call: TRBD1; clone_size: NA; j_call: TRBJ1-4; v_call: TRBV27; cdr3_aa: CASGTREGARYGEKLFF; cdr3_nt: TGTGCCAGCGGCACTCGGGAGGGGGCGAGGTACGGAGAAAAACTGTTTTTT
d_call: TRBD1; clone_size: NA; j_call: TRBJ2-7; v_call: TRBV2; cdr3_aa: CASTEGTGILYEQYF; cdr3_nt: TGTGCCAGCACCGAGGGGACAGGTATTCTTTACGAGCAGTACTTC
d_call: TRBD2; clone_size: NA; j_call: TRBJ2-1; v_call: TRBV30; cdr3_aa: CAWSSSGGRVFF; cdr3_nt: TGTGCCTGGAGTTCTAGCGGGGGGCGTGTATTCTTC
d_call: NA; clone_size: NA; j_call: TRBJ2-3; v_call: TRBV11-3; cdr3_aa: CASSLGGLGTDTQYF; cdr3_nt: TGTGCCAGCAGCTTAGGGGGACTCGGCACAGATACGCAGTATTTT
d_call: NA; clone_size: NA; j_call: TRBJ2-1; v_call: TRBV7-2; cdr3_aa: CASSLNGASYNEQFF; cdr3_nt: TGTGCCAGCAGCTTAAACGGGGCCTCCTACAATGAGCAGTTCTTC
d_call: NA; clone_size: NA; j_call: TRBJ2-6; v_call: TRBV6-6; cdr3_aa: CASNDFGANVLTF; cdr3_nt: TGTGCCAGCAATGATTTTGGGGCCAACGTCCTGACTTTC
d_call: NA; clone_size: NA; j_call: TRBJ1-1; v_call: TRBV4-1; cdr3_aa: CASSLGHENTEAFF; cdr3_nt: TGCGCCAGCAGCCTGGGACACGAGAACACTGAAGCTTTCTTT
d_call: TRBD2; clone_size: NA; j_call: TRBJ2-1; v_call: TRBV18; cdr3_aa: CASSPPGLAGSNEQFF; cdr3_nt: TGTGCCAGCTCACCACCGGGACTAGCGGGCAGCAATGAGCAGTTCTTC
d_call: TRBD1; clone_size: NA; j_call: TRBJ1-5; v_call: TRBV9; cdr3_aa: CASSAGQGDHQPQHF; cdr3_nt: TGTGCCAGCAGCGCCGGACAGGGGGATCATCAGCCCCAGCATTTT
d_call: NA; clone_size: NA; j_call: TRBJ1-3; v_call: TRBV27; cdr3_aa: CASSPLSGNTIYF; cdr3_nt: TGTGCCAGCAGTCCCCTCTCTGGAAACACCATATATTTT
d_call: NA; clone_size: once; j_call: TRBJ1-3; v_call: TRBV11-2; cdr3_aa: CASSADYSGNTIYF; cdr3_nt: TGTGCCAGCAGTGCCGACTACTCTGGAAACACCATATATTTT
d_call: TRBD1; clone_size: NA; j_call: TRBJ1-1; v_call: TRBV2; cdr3_aa: CASRGQGNTEAFF; cdr3_nt: TGTGCCAGCCGGGGACAGGGTAACACTGAAGCTTTCTTT
d_call: NA; clone_size: NA; j_call: TRBJ1-4; v_call: TRBV28; cdr3_aa: CASSVTDSSVNEKLFF; cdr3_nt: TGTGCCAGCAGTGTAACCGACAGTTCCGTAAATGAAAAACTGTTTTTT
d_call: NA; clone_size: NA; j_call: TRBJ1-1; v_call: TRBV5-6; cdr3_aa: CASSKKGIEAFF; cdr3_nt: TGTGCCAGCTCAAAAAAGGGGATTGAAGCTTTCTTT
d_call: NA; clone_size: NA; j_call: TRBJ2-7; v_call: TRBV30; cdr3_aa: CAWGGVGVYEQYF; cdr3_nt: TGTGCCTGGGGGGGCGTCGGGGTGTACGAGCAGTACTTC
d_call: NA; clone_size: NA; j_call: TRBJ2-5; v_call: TRBV6-1; cdr3_aa: CASSEAGVGIRRETQYF; cdr3_nt: TGTGCCAGCAGTGAAGCGGGTGTAGGGATAAGGCGAGAGACCCAGTACTTC
d_call: NA; clone_size: NA; j_call: TRBJ1-1; v_call: TRBV6-1; cdr3_aa: CASSESGLMIF; cdr3_nt: TGTGCCAGCAGTGAATCGGGGTTGATGATCTTT
d_call: TRBD1; clone_size: NA; j_call: TRBJ2-2; v_call: TRBV2; cdr3_aa: CASQGQGGTGELFF; cdr3_nt: TGTGCCAGCCAGGGACAGGGGGGCACCGGGGAGCTGTTTTTT
d_call: NA; clone_size: NA; j_call: TRBJ2-2; v_call: TRBV6-6; cdr3_aa: CASSSLSGTGELFF; cdr3_nt: TGTGCCAGCAGTTCCCTCTCCGGCACCGGGGAGCTGTTTTTT
d_call: TRBD1; clone_size: NA; j_call: TRBJ1-6; v_call: TRBV6-5; cdr3_aa: CASMDRGWVKPLHF; cdr3_nt: TGTGCCAGCATGGACAGGGGCTGGGTGAAGCCCCTCCACTTT
d_call: NA; clone_size: NA; j_call: TRBJ1-3; v_call: TRBV6-5; cdr3_aa: CASITESSGNTIYF; cdr3_nt: TGTGCCAGCATCACCGAGAGCTCTGGAAACACCATATATTTT
d_call: NA; clone_size: NA; j_call: TRBJ2-3; v_call: TRBV19; cdr3_aa: CASSAVTDTQYF; cdr3_nt: TGTGCCAGTTCAGCTGTCACAGATACGCAGTATTTT
d_call: NA; clone_size: NA; j_call: TRBJ1-2; v_call: TRBV7-9; cdr3_aa: CASSPYTYGYTF; cdr3_nt: TGTGCCAGCAGCCCCTACACCTATGGCTACACCTTC
d_call: NA; clone_size: few; j_call: TRBJ2-5; v_call: TRBV12-1; cdr3_aa: CASKRQGGETQYF; cdr3_nt: TGTGCCAGCAAGCGACAGGGCGGAGAGACCCAGTACTTC
d_call: NA; clone_size: once; j_call: TRBJ2-3; v_call: TRBV7-2; cdr3_aa: CASSLLGGDTQYF; cdr3_nt: TGTGCCAGCAGCTTATTGGGGGGAGATACGCAGTATTTT
d_call: TRBD1; clone_size: NA; j_call: TRBJ1-1; v_call: TRBV11-2; cdr3_aa: CASSKDRDPEAFF; cdr3_nt: TGTGCCAGCAGCAAAGACAGGGACCCCGAAGCTTTCTTT
d_call: NA; clone_size: NA; j_call: TRBJ2-1; v_call: TRBV7-9; cdr3_aa: CASSFRHGPHNEQFF; cdr3_nt: TGTGCCAGCAGCTTTCGGCATGGACCTCACAATGAGCAGTTCTTC
d_call: NA; clone_size: NA; j_call: TRBJ1-1; v_call: TRBV5-1; cdr3_aa: CASTYLAGGNTEAFF; cdr3_nt: TGCGCCAGCACCTACCTCGCGGGGGGGAACACTGAAGCTTTCTTT
d_call: TRBD1; clone_size: NA; j_call: TRBJ1-1; v_call: TRBV10-1; cdr3_aa: CASRQDRALTEAFF; cdr3_nt: TGCGCCAGCAGACAGGACAGGGCCCTCACTGAAGCTTTCTTT
d_call: NA; clone_size: NA; j_call: TRBJ1-1; v_call: TRBV11-2; cdr3_aa: CASSGGRVNTEAFF; cdr3_nt: TGTGCCAGCAGCGGGGGCCGGGTGAACACTGAAGCTTTCTTT
d_call: NA; clone_size: NA; j_call: TRBJ2-1; v_call: TRBV12-3/TRBV12-4; cdr3_aa: CASSPEWNEQFF; cdr3_nt: TGTGCCAGCAGTCCAGAATGGAATGAGCAGTTCTTC
d_call: NA; clone_size: NA; j_call: TRBJ1-2; v_call: TRBV2; cdr3_aa: CASSLSGLNYGYTF; cdr3_nt: TGTGCCAGCAGCTTATCGGGTCTTAACTATGGCTACACCTTC
d_call: TRBD1; clone_size: NA; j_call: TRBJ1-1; v_call: TRBV28; cdr3_aa: CASSPTGRRRSGTEAFF; cdr3_nt: TGTGCCAGCAGCCCGACAGGGAGGAGGCGGTCGGGCACTGAAGCTTTCTTT
d_call: NA; clone_size: NA; j_call: TRBJ2-1; v_call: TRBV7-3; cdr3_aa: CASSSQGYNEQFF; cdr3_nt: TGTGCCAGCAGCTCGCAGGGCTACAATGAGCAGTTCTTC
d_call: NA; clone_size: NA; j_call: TRBJ2-1; v_call: TRBV27; cdr3_aa: CASSLTGGNEQFF; cdr3_nt: TGTGCCAGCAGTTTAACAGGCGGCAATGAGCAGTTCTTC
d_call: NA; clone_size: NA; j_call: TRBJ2-1; v_call: TRBV12-5; cdr3_aa: CASGSPRGGLYNEQFF; cdr3_nt: TGTGCTAGTGGTTCCCCCCGAGGGGGGCTATACAATGAGCAGTTCTTC